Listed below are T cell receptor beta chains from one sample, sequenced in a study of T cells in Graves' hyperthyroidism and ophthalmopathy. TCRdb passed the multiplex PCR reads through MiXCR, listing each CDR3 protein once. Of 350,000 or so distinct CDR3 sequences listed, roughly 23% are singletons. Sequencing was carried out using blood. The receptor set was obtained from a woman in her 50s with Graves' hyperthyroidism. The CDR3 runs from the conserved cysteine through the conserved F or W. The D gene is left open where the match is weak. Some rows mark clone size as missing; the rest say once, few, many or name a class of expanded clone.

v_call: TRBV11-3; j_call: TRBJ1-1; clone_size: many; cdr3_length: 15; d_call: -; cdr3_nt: TGTGCCAGCAGCTCCGGACATCCTTCGAACACTGAAGCTTTCTTT; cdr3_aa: CASSSGHPSNTEAFF
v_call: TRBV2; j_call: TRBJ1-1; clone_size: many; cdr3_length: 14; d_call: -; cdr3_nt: TGTGCCAGCAGTATCCGGACAGCTAACACTGAAGCTTTCTTT; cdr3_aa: CASSIRTANTEAFF
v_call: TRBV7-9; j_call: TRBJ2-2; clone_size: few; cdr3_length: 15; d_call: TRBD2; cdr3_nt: TGTGCCAGCAGCCAAAAGCGGGGGGGCACCGGGGAGCTGTTTTTT; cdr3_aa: CASSQKRGGTGELFF
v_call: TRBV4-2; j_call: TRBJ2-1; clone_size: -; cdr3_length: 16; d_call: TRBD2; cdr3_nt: TGTGCCAGCAGCCAAGCTAGCGGGATCAACTACAATGAGCAGTTCTTC; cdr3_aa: CASSQASGINYNEQFF
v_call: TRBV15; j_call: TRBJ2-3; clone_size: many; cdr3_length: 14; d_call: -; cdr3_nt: TGTGCCACCAGCAGAGATCGAACGGCGAATACGCAGTATTTT; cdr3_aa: CATSRDRTANTQYF
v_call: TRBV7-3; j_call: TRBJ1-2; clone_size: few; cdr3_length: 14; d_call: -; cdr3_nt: TGTGCCAGCAGCCCTAGCTCAGGGGACACTGGCTACACCTTC; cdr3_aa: CASSPSSGDTGYTF
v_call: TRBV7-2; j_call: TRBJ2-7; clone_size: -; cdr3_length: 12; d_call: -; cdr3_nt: TGTGCCAGCAGCTTAACTTACTACGAGCAGTACTTC; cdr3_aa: CASSLTYYEQYF
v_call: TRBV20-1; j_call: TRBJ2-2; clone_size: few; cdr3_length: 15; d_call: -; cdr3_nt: TGCAGTGCTAGAGATGGGTTGGCGAACACCGGGGAGCTGTTTTTT; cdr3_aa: CSARDGLANTGELFF
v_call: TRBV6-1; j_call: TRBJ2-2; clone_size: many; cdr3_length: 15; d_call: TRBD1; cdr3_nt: TGTGCCAGCACCCGGGACAGGGGGGAGACCGGGGAGCTGTTTTTT; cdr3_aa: CASTRDRGETGELFF
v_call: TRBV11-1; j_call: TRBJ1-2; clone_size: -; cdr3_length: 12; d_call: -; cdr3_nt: TGTGCCAGCAGCTTACAGGCCGGCGGCTACACCTTC; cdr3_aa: CASSLQAGGYTF
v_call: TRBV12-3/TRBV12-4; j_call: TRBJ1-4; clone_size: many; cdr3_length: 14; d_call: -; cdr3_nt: TGTGCCAGCAGCCCCGGACTCTCCAATGAAAAACTGTTTTTT; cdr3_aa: CASSPGLSNEKLFF
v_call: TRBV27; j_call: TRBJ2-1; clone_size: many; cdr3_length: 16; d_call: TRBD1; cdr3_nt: TGTGCCAGCAGTTTAGTACAGGGGGACTGGAGCAATGAGCAGTTCTTC; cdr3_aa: CASSLVQGDWSNEQFF
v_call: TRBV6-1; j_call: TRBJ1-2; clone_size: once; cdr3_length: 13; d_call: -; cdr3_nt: TGTGCCTCCTGTGCAGGGAGTTCCTATGGCTACACCTTC; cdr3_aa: CASCAGSSYGYTF
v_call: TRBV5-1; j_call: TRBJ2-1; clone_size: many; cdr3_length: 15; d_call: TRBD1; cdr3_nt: TGCGCCAGCAGCTTTACAGGGGCCTCCTACAATGAGCAGTTCTTC; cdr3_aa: CASSFTGASYNEQFF
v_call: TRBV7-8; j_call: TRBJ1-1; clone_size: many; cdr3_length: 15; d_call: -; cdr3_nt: TGTGCCAGCAGCTTAGCGGGCGGGGGCTTCACTGAAGCTTTCTTT; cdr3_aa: CASSLAGGGFTEAFF
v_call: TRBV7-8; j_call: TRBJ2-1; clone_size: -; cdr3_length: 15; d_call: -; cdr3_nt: TGTGCCAGCAGCTTAAGAGGGTTTTCCTACAATGAGCAGTTCTTC; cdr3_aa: CASSLRGFSYNEQFF
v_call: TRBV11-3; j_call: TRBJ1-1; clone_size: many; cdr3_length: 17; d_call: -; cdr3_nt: TGTGCCAGCAGCTTAGAGGTCGTGGGTCAGACGAACACTGAAGCTTTCTTT; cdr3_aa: CASSLEVVGQTNTEAFF
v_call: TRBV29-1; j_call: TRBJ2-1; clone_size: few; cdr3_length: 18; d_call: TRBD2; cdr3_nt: TGCAGCGCTACGGGACGGCGGACTAGCGGGAGCTCCTACAATGAGCAGTTCTTC; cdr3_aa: CSATGRRTSGSSYNEQFF
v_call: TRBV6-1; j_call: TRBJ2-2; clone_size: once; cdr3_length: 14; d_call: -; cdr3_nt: TGTGCCAGCAGTGACCTGACGAACACCGGGGAGCTGTTTTTT; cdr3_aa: CASSDLTNTGELFF
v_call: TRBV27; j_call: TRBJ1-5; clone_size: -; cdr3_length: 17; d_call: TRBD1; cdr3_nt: TGTGCCAGCAGTGCCGGACAGGGGATTTATAGCAATCAGCCCCAGCATTTT; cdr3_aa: CASSAGQGIYSNQPQHF
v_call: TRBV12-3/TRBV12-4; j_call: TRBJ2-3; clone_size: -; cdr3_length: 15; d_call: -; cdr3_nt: TGTGCCAGCAGTTTTTTTCTATCTAGCACAGATACGCAGTATTTT; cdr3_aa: CASSFFLSSTDTQYF
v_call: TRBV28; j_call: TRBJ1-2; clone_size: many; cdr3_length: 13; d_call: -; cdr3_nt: TGTGCCAGCAGATACCATATTAACTATGGCTACACCTTC; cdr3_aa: CASRYHINYGYTF